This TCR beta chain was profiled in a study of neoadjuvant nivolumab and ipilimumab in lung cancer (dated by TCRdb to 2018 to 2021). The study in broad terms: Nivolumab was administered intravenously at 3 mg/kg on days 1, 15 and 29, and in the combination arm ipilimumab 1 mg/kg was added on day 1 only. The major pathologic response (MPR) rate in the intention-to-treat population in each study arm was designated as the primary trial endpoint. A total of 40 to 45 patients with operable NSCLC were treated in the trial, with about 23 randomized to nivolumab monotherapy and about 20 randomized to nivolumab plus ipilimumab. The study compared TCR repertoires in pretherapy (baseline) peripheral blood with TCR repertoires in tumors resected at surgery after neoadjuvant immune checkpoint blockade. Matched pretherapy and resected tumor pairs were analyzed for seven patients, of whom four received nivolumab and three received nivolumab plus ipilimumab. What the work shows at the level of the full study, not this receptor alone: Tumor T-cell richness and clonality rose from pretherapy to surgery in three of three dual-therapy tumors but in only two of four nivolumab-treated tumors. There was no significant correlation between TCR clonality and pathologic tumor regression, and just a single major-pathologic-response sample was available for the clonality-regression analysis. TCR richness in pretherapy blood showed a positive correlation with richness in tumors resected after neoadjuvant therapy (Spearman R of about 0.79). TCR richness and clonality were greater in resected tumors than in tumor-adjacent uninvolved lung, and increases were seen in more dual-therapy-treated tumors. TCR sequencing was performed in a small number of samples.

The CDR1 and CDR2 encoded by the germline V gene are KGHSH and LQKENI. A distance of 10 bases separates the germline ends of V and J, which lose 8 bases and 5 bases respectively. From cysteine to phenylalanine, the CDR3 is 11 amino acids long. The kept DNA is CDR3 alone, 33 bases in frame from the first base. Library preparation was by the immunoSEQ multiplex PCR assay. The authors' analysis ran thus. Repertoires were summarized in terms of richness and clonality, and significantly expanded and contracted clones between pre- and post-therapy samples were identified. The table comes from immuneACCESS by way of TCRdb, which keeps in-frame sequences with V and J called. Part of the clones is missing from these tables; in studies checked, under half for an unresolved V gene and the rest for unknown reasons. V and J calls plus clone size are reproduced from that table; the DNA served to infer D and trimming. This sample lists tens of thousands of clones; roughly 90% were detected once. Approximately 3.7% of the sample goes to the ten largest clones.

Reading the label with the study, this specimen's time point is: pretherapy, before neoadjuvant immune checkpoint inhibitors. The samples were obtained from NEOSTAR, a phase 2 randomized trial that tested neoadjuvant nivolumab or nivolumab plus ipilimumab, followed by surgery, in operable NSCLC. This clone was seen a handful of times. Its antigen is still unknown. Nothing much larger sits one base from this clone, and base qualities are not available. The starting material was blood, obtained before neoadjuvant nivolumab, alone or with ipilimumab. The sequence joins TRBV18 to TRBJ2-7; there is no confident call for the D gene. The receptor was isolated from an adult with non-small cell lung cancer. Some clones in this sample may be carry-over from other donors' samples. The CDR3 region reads CASHAAHEQYF. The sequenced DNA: TGTGCCAGCCACGCTGCCCACGAGCAGTACTTC. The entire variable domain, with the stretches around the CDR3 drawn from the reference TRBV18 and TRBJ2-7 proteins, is NAGVMQNPRHLVRRRGQEARLRCSPMKGHSHVYWYRQLPEEGLKFMVYLQKENIIDESGMPKERFSAEFPKEGPSILRIQQVVRGDSAAYFCASHAAHEQYFGPGTRLTVT.